Following are 2 T cell receptor beta chains from one sample sequenced in a study of blood T cells in healthy people across ages. Combining a sample-barcoded 5' primer with a J-beta primer mix, a second PCR ran for about 6 to 12 cycles. TCRdb redid the calling of the 5' RACE reads with MiXCR, one entry per CDR3 protein. The data contain 650,000 to 1,000,000 distinct CDR3 sequences, 35% to 50% of them singletons. Input material: blood. Receptors originate from an elderly man in good health.

Worth noting for this clonotype: One end of the junction is discordant with germline, which a read error may explain. The chain combines TRBV12-3 or TRBV12-4 with TRBJ2-4; 9 positions match TRBD1. The CDR3 runs to 17 residues. CDR3 in DNA: TGTGCTAGCAGTTCTGGGGCAGACAGGGGGGCAAAAAACATTCAGTACTTC. It translates to CASSSGADRGAKNIQYF.

This clonotype has just a few counts. For the CDR3, the DNA is TGTGCCAGCTCCCCTTTGACAGAAGCCTATGGCTACACCTTC. This codes for CASSPLTEAYGYTF. The chain uses TRBV6-1 and TRBJ1-2; D perhaps matches TRBD1 (5 bases). This CDR3 spans 14 amino acids. CDR1 and CDR2 from the germline V gene are MNHNS and SASEGT. The V and J ends lost 8 bases and 4 bases respectively, with 17 bases between them.